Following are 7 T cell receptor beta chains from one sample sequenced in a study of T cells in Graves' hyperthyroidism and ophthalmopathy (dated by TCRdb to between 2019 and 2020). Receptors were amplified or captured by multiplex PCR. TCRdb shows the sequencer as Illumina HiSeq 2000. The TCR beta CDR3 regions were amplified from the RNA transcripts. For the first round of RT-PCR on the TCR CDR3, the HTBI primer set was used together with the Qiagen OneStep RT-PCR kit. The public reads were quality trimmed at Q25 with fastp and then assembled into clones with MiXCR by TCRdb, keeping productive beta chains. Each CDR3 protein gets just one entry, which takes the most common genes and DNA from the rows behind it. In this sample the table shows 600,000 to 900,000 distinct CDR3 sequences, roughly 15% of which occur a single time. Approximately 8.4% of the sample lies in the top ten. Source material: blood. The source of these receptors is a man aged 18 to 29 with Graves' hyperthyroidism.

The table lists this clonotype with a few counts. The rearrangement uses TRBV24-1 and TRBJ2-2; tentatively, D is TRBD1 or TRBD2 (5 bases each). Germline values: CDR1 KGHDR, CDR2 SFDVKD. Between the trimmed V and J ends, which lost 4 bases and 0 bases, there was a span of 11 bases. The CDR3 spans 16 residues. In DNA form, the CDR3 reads TGTGCCACCAGTGAGCCCGGGACGGCGAACACCGGGGAGCTGTTTTTT. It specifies CATSEPGTANTGELFF.

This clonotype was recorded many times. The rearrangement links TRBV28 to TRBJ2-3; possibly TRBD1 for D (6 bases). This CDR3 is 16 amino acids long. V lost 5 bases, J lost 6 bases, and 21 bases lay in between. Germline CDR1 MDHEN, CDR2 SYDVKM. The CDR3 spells CASSLPVGRGRDTQYF. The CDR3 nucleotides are TGTGCCAGCAGTCTCCCGGTGGGCAGGGGAAGGGATACGCAGTATTTT.

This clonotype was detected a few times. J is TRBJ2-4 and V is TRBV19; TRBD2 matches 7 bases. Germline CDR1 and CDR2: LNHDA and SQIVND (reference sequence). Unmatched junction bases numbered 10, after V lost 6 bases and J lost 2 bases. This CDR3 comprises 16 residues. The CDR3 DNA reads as TGTGCCAGTAGCGATTGGGGGAGGGTAACCAAAAACATTCAGTACTTC. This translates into CASSDWGRVTKNIQYF.

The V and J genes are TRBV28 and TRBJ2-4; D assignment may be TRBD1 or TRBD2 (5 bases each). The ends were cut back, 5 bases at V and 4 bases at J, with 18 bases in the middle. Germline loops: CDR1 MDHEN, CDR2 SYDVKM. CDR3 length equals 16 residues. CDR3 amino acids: CASSALGQGPKNIQYF. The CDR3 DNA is TGTGCCAGCAGTGCTCTGGGCCAGGGACCGAAAAACATTCAGTACTTC.

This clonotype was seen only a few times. CDR3 coding DNA: TGTGCCAGCAGCACCTCGAAGAGATACAATGAGCAGTTCTTC. Its translation: CASSTSKRYNEQFF. This chain links TRBV11-2 with TRBJ2-1; D is unresolved. Germline CDR1 reads SGHAT; CDR2 reads FQNNGV. CDR3 length equals 14 residues. V lost 5 bases, J lost 4 bases, and 12 bases lay in between.

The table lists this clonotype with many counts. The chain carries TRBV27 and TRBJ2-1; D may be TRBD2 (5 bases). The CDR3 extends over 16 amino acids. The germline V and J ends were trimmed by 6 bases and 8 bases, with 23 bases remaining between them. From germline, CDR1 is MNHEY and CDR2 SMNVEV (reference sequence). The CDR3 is CASSLLWRAEWDEQFF. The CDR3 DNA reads TGTGCCAGCAGCCTGCTCTGGCGGGCAGAATGGGATGAGCAGTTCTTC.

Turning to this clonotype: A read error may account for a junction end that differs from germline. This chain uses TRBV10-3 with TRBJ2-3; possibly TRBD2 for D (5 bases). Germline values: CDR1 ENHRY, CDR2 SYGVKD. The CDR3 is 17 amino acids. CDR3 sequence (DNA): TGTGCCTTCAGTGGAACCGCGAGGGTAGGAACGACAGATACGCAGTATTTT. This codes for CAFSGTARVGTTDTQYF.